What follows describes a single T cell receptor (beta chain). The sample belongs to a study of blood T cell repertoires in COVID-19. Study summary: Collection of acute and convalescent COVID-19 samples took place in the United States, Italy and Spain.

As originally analysed: Estimation of nucleated cell counts was performed using reference gene primer amplification. Libraries were prepared by immunoSEQ multiplex PCR; TCRdb keeps only in-frame clonotypes and omits some of them. V, J and clone size are taken as reported in that table, and D and trimming were inferred from the DNA itself. The profile shows 250,000 or so clones, roughly 82% of them singletons. V was cut by 4 bases and J by 7 bases, with 8 bases left in between. The CDR3 length is 12 residues. Germline-derived CDR1 and CDR2 are MNHEY and SMNVEV (reference sequence). This receptor was taken from a man aged 40-49 years who had recovered from COVID-19. Sequenced input: peripheral blood. This chain connects TRBV27 to TRBJ1-5; the D is unclear. CDR3 in DNA: TGTGCCAGCAGTTCCGGTCGGCAGCCCCAGCATTTT. This gives the protein CASSSGRQPQHF.